The 32 T cell receptor beta chains in this list originate from one sample, sequenced in a study of T cell responses to AZD1222 COVID-19 vaccine. Measured with immunoSEQ multiplex PCR; TCRdb has only the in-frame clones, and not every one. The sample gives fewer than 180,000 clones, roughly 94% of which show up once; around 1.3% is in the top ten. Source: peripheral blood, taken on day 0 of AZD1222 vaccination. These receptors were obtained from an adult in good health.

The rearrangement uses TRBV5-1 and TRBJ2-5; 14 bases fit TRBD2. The CDR3 has 16 amino acids. Trimming at V came to 3 bases and at J to 1 base, leaving 2 bases not matched to a gene. Germline CDR1 is SGHRS and CDR2 is YFSETQ. The CDR3 loop is CASSSGLAGGQETQYF. CDR3 coding DNA: TGCGCCAGCAGCTCCGGACTAGCGGGGGGCCAAGAGACCCAGTACTTC.

This clone showed up just once. The chain has TRBV5-8 and TRBJ1-1; perhaps TRBD1 as D (5 bases). This CDR3 has 15 amino acids. V gave up 0 bases and J gave up 4 bases, with 13 bases separating them. CDR1 is SGHTS, CDR2 YDEGEE, per germline. In DNA, the CDR3 is TGTGCCAGCAGCTTGGGACGGGGCGTCAGCACTGAAGCTTTCTTT. It yields the protein CASSLGRGVSTEAFF.

As for this clone: This CDR3 is also generated by other DNA sequences in the sample. This rearrangement joins TRBV9 to TRBJ1-1; TRBD1 is a possible D gene (5 bases). The CDR3 consists of 14 residues. Germline CDR1 reads SGDLS; CDR2 reads YYNGEE. V was pared by 0 bases and J by 4 bases, with 10 bases between. The CDR3 region is CASSVAAGSTEAFF. In DNA, the CDR3 is TGTGCCAGCAGCGTAGCGGCAGGGAGCACTGAAGCTTTCTTT.

The genes are TRBV19 and TRBJ2-2; D is unresolved. Trimming left V 6 bases short and J 5 bases short, with 10 bases between. This CDR3 spans 13 amino acids. The germline gives CDR1 LNHDA, CDR2 SQIVND (reference sequence). CDR3 residues: CASSPTRTGELFF. CDR3 coding DNA: TGTGCCAGTAGCCCGACGCGGACCGGGGAGCTGTTTTTT.

The V gene is TRBV10-3, the J gene TRBJ2-7, with 8 nucleotides matching TRBD2. V was clipped by 11 bases and J by 2 bases; unmatched bases: 8. The germline V gene encodes CDR1 ENHRY and CDR2 SYGVKD. The CDR3 totals 13 residues. The CDR3 reads CASRGVGAYEQYV. The CDR3 DNA reads as TGTGCCTCGCGGGGGGTAGGGGCCTACGAGCAGTACGTC.

The rearrangement links TRBV18 to TRBJ1-1; tentative D call: TRBD1 (5 bases). Germline V gives CDR1 KGHSH, CDR2 LQKENI. The CDR3 runs to 14 residues. V lost 3 bases to trimming and J lost 3 bases, with 11 bases between them. The CDR3 DNA follows: TGTGCCAGCTCACCCCGGGACGCGGACACTGAAGCTTTCTTT. Protein sequence: CASSPRDADTEAFF.

This chain uses TRBV4-1 with TRBJ1-5; no definite D call. Trimming removed 0 bases at V and 0 bases at J, with 9 bases between. Germline V gene lookup returns CDR1 MGHRA and CDR2 YSYEKL. The CDR3 extends over 16 amino acids. The CDR3 here is CASSQELGYSNQPQHF. CDR3 DNA sequence: TGCGCCAGCAGCCAAGAGTTGGGTTATAGCAATCAGCCCCAGCATTTT.

V and J are TRBV14 and TRBJ1-1; possibly TRBD1 for D (5 bases). Germline CDR1 is SGHDN and CDR2 is FVKESK. This CDR3 is built from 12 residues. V lost 3 bases and J 8 bases, leaving 10 bases between the germline ends. CDR3 sequence reads: CASSQTGPEAFF. The CDR3 DNA sequence: TGTGCCAGCAGCCAGACGGGACCCGAAGCTTTCTTT.

The CDR3 is CASSVVLTEAFF. CDR3 sequence (DNA): TGTGCCAGCAGTGTGGTGCTCACTGAAGCTTTCTTT. The chain couples TRBV7-9 to TRBJ1-1; D ambiguous. The CDR3 runs to 12 residues. Germline CDR1 SEHNR, CDR2 FQNEAQ (reference sequence). The V and J ends lost 6 bases and 4 bases respectively, with 9 bases between them.

CDR3 sequence: CASSTRLPEGLISYNEQFF. CDR3 coding DNA: TGCGCCAGCAGCACACGCTTGCCCGAGGGACTTATCTCCTACAATGAGCAGTTCTTC. The chain uses TRBV5-1 and TRBJ2-1, with D possibly being TRBD2 (6 bases). The CDR3 has 19 residues. Deletions cut 4 bases from V and 0 bases from J, with 23 bases between. The V gene's germline CDR1 is SGHRS and CDR2 YFSETQ.

This chain uses TRBV19 with TRBJ2-7; D could derive from TRBD1 or TRBD2 (5 bases each). Deletions cut 3 bases from V and 0 bases from J, with 12 bases between. Germline loops: CDR1 LNHDA, CDR2 SQIVND (reference sequence). This CDR3 has 15 amino acids. The CDR3 bases are TGTGCCAGTAGTATCGGCCCAGGGAGCTCCTACGAGCAGTACGTC. It yields the protein CASSIGPGSSYEQYV.

The chain carries TRBV6-5 and TRBJ1-2, with 7 bases fitting TRBD1. Germline-derived CDR1 and CDR2 are MNHEY and SVGAGI. This CDR3 has 14 amino acids. Trimming cost V 5 bases and J 5 bases; bases outside gene matches: 8. The CDR3 region has the DNA TGTGCCAGCAGTCCAGGGGGTAGGCAATATGGCTACACCTTC. Its protein is CASSPGGRQYGYTF.

A single count supports this clone. The gene calls are TRBV5-5 and TRBJ2-5; 9 bases match TRBD2. CDR1 is SGHKS, CDR2 YYEKEE, per germline (reference sequence). This CDR3 comprises 14 residues. With 0 bases clipped from V and 9 bases from J, the junction kept 6 bases outside the gene matches. In DNA, the CDR3 is TGTGCCAGCAGCTTGGGGGGGACTAGCTATGCCCAGTACTTC. The encoded protein is CASSLGGTSYAQYF.

The rearrangement joins TRBV11-3 to TRBJ2-1, with 11 nucleotides matching TRBD2. V was clipped by 3 bases and J by 10 bases; unmatched bases: 2. Looked up from germline, CDR1 is SGHNT and CDR2 is YENEEA. The CDR3 is 13 residues long. CDR3 sequence: CASSFPSGGEQFF. The CDR3 nucleotides are TGTGCCAGCAGCTTCCCTAGCGGGGGGGAGCAGTTCTTC.

V is TRBV4-1 and J is TRBJ2-1; D could derive from TRBD1 or TRBD2 (5 bases each). The V and J ends lost 1 base and 8 bases respectively, with 12 bases between them. From germline, CDR1 is MGHRA and CDR2 YSYEKL. The CDR3 contains 14 residues. The CDR3 here is CASSQVQGVDEQFF. As DNA, the CDR3 is TGCGCCAGCAGCCAAGTTCAGGGAGTGGATGAGCAGTTCTTC.

This clone was detected only once. The chain employs TRBV10-3 and TRBJ1-6; 8 bases fit TRBD1. V was pared by 3 bases and J by 9 bases, with 7 bases of the junction left unmatched. The germline V gene has CDR1 ENHRY and CDR2 SYGVKD. The CDR3 has 15 residues. Here the CDR3 reads CAISDEPGGGSPLHF. The CDR3 region has the DNA TGTGCCATCAGTGATGAGCCAGGGGGCGGTTCACCCCTCCACTTT.

J is TRBJ1-3 and V is TRBV9; TRBD1 is a possible D gene (6 bases). CDR1 is SGDLS and CDR2 is YYNGEE in the germline V gene. V was shortened by 2 bases and J by 3 bases, with 12 bases between the two germline ends. This CDR3 has 15 amino acids. CDR3 bases: TGTGCCAGCAGCGTTTTGGGGGCAGGTGGAAACACCATATATTTT. It translates to CASSVLGAGGNTIYF.

The chain joins TRBV29-1 to TRBJ2-7; TRBD2 matches at 7 bases. Germline V lookup: CDR1 SQVTM, CDR2 ANQGSEA. Trimming removed 4 bases from V and 7 bases from J; junction bases left unmatched: 7. There are 12 residues in the CDR3. CDR3 sequence reads: CSVVEWGGEQYV. DNA of the CDR3: TGCAGCGTTGTTGAGTGGGGGGGAGAGCAGTACGTC.

The gene calls are TRBV5-1 and TRBJ1-5, with no clear D. The CDR3 consists of 16 residues. Germline V gives CDR1 SGHRS, CDR2 YFSETQ. The V end lost 7 bases, the J end lost 3 bases, and 20 bases lay between the germline ends. Here the CDR3 DNA reads TGCGCCAGCGGCAGTGTGACTGTTGTTACCAATCAGCCCCAGCATTTT. Amino acids: CASGSVTVVTNQPQHF.

The CDR3 DNA reads as TGTGCCAGCAGTTACGGTGTCCAGGAGACCCAGTACTTC. Translation: CASSYGVQETQYF. This chain joins TRBV6-6 and TRBJ2-5; D is uncertain. The CDR3 extends over 13 amino acids. CDR1 MNHNY and CDR2 SVGAGI come from the germline V gene (reference sequence). With 2 bases removed from V and 5 bases from J, the gap between germline ends came to 9 bases.

This clone is a singleton in its sample. The rearrangement links TRBV14 to TRBJ2-5, with a possible D match to TRBD2 (6 bases). V lost 4 bases, J lost 5 bases, and 14 bases lay in between. Germline V lookup: CDR1 SGHDN, CDR2 FVKESK. CDR3 length: 14 amino acids. The CDR3 nucleotides are TGTGCCAGCAGCCTTGGGGGGTCGCGGGAGACCCAGTACTTC. Its translation: CASSLGGSRETQYF.

This clone was counted a few times. This CDR3 is CAISESSVRGWQFF. The CDR3 region has the DNA TGTGCCATCAGTGAGTCCTCTGTTAGGGGATGGCAGTTCTTC. The chain couples TRBV10-3 to TRBJ2-1, with D possibly being TRBD1 (5 bases). Trimming removed 0 bases at V and 12 bases at J, with 15 bases between. The CDR3 is 14 residues long. Germline CDR1 ENHRY, CDR2 SYGVKD.

The J gene is TRBJ2-4, the V gene TRBV6-2 or TRBV6-3, with 7 bases fitting TRBD2. J lost 0 bases, V lost 0 bases, and 2 bases had no gene match. The CDR3 has 16 residues. CDR1 MNHEY and CDR2 SVGEGT come from the germline V gene. For the CDR3, the DNA is TGTGCCAGCAGTTACTCGGGGGGGTTAGCCAAAAACATTCAGTACTTC. This sequence encodes CASSYSGGLAKNIQYF.

This rearrangement joins TRBV5-1 to TRBJ1-1; 9 nucleotides line up with TRBD1. CDR1 and CDR2 from the germline V gene are SGHRS and YFSETQ. V lost 1 base and J lost 3; bases outside the gene matches: 4. This CDR3 contains 15 residues. In DNA form, the CDR3 reads TGCGCCAGCAGCTTGAGGACAGGGGTGGACACTGAAGCTTTCTTT. Its protein is CASSLRTGVDTEAFF.

V is TRBV4-2 and J is TRBJ1-1; D not resolved. Trimming cost V 0 bases and J 5 bases, with 16 bases left between them. The CDR3 runs 16 residues. CDR1 and CDR2 (germline): LGHNA, YNFKEQ. The CDR3 sequence: CASSQEEAVTGTEAFF. Written as DNA, the CDR3 is TGTGCCAGCAGCCAAGAAGAGGCCGTCACCGGGACTGAAGCTTTCTTT.

This chain links TRBV7-2 with TRBJ2-5, with unresolved D. The CDR3 loop spans 12 amino acids. The V end was cut by 1 base, the J end by 6 bases, with 6 bases between. Germline values: CDR1 SGHTA, CDR2 FQGNSA. CDR3 sequence (DNA): TGTGCCAGCAGCTTAGAGACCCAGACCCAGTACTTC. Translating gives CASSLETQTQYF.

The chain employs TRBV6-5 and TRBJ1-1, with TRBD1 matching over 7 bases. The V gene end was trimmed by 6 bases and the J gene end by 0 bases; junction bases not matched to a gene: 7. The germline V gene encodes CDR1 MNHEY and CDR2 SVGAGI. The CDR3 contains 15 residues. This CDR3 is CASRITTGLNTEAFF. The CDR3 region has the DNA TGTGCCAGCAGAATAACGACAGGGCTGAACACTGAAGCTTTCTTT.

V gene TRBV24-1 combines with J gene TRBJ2-7; 8 nucleotides agree with TRBD1. The CDR3 has 14 amino acids. Per germline, CDR1 KGHDR and CDR2 SFDVKD. J lost 7 bases, V lost 2 bases, and 6 bases had no gene match. This CDR3 is CATSDSTGGEEQYV. CDR3 DNA sequence: TGTGCCACCAGTGATTCTACAGGGGGTGAAGAGCAGTACGTC.

V and J are TRBV6-4 and TRBJ1-2, with TRBD1 matching over 8 bases. The CDR3 consists of 15 residues. CDR1 is MRHNA and CDR2 is SNTAGT in the germline V gene. J lost 4 bases, V lost 5 bases, and 9 bases had no gene match. The CDR3 reads CASSHDRGVSYGYTF. In DNA form, the CDR3 reads TGTGCCAGCAGTCATGACAGGGGAGTCAGCTATGGCTACACCTTC.

The rearrangement joins TRBV7-2 to TRBJ2-1; D not resolved. V was cut by 1 base and J by 5 bases, with 18 bases left in between. CDR1 SGHTA and CDR2 FQGNSA come from the germline V gene. This CDR3 region has 17 residues. This CDR3 reads CASSLVWVGRTNNEQFF. CDR3 DNA: TGTGCCAGCAGCTTAGTTTGGGTGGGAAGAACGAACAATGAGCAGTTCTTC.

This chain uses TRBV19 with TRBJ2-1, with 7 bases identical to TRBD2. J was trimmed by 9 bases and V by 1 base; bases with no gene match: 6. Germline CDR1 reads LNHDA; CDR2 reads SQIVND (reference sequence). CDR3 length: 14 amino acids. CDR3 residues: CASSIVGGRGEQFF. CDR3 DNA: TGTGCCAGTAGTATAGTCGGGGGGAGAGGTGAGCAGTTCTTC.

V gene TRBV7-7 combines with J gene TRBJ2-1; maybe TRBD2 (5 bases). Germline V gene sequence: CDR1 SSHAT, CDR2 FNYEAQ (reference sequence). The CDR3 loop spans 12 amino acids. Trimming stripped 4 bases from V and 10 bases from J, with 11 bases between. CDR3 sequence: CASSSYGLEQFF. For the CDR3, the DNA is TGTGCCAGCAGCTCCTATGGACTCGAGCAGTTCTTC.